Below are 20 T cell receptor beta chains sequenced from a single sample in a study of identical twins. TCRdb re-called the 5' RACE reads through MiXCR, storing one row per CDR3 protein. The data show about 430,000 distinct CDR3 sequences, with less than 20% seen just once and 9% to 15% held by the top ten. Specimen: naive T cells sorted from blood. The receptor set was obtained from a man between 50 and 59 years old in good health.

The CDR3 loop reads CASSLAPDRTTYGYTF. Here the CDR3 DNA reads TGCGCCAGCAGCTTGGCCCCGGACAGGACGACCTATGGCTACACCTTC. The chain combines TRBV5-1 with TRBJ1-2; 7 positions agree with TRBD1. This CDR3 is built from 16 residues. J was trimmed by 4 bases and V by 0 bases; bases with no gene match: 9. Germline loops: CDR1 SGHRS, CDR2 YFSETQ.

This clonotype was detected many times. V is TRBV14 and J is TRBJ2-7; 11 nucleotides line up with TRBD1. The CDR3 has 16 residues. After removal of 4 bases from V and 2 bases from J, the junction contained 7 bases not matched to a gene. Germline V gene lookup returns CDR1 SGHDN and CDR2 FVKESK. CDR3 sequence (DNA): TGTGCCAGCAGCCCGATGGACAGGGGGCCACCCTACGAGCAGTACTTC. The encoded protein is CASSPMDRGPPYEQYF.

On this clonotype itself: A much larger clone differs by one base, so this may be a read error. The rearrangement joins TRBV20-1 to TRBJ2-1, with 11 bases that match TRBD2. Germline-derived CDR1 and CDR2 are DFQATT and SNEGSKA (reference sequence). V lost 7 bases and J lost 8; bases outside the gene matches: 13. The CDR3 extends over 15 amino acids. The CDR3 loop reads CSVIAGGPGVHEQFF. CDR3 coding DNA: TGCAGTGTGATAGCGGGAGGGCCGGGGGTCCATGAGCAGTTCTTC.

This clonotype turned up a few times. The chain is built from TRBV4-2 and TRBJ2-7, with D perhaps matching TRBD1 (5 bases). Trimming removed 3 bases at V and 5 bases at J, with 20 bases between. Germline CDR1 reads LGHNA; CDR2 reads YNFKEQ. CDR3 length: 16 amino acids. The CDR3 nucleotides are TGTGCCAGCAGCCAGAATCTCCAGGGTTTGGGGCACGAGCAGTACTTC. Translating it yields CASSQNLQGLGHEQYF.

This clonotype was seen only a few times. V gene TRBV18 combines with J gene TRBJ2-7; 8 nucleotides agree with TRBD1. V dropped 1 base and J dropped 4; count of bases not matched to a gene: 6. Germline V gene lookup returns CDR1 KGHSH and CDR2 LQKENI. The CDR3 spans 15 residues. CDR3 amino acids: CASSPLSQGAYEQYF. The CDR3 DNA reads TGTGCCAGCTCACCACTCAGCCAGGGGGCGTACGAGCAGTACTTC.

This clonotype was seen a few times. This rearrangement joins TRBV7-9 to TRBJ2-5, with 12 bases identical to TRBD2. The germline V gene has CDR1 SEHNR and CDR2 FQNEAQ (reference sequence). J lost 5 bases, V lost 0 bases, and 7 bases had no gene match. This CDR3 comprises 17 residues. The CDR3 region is CASSLARRLAGAETQYF. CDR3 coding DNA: TGTGCCAGCAGCTTAGCCCGGAGACTAGCGGGAGCTGAGACCCAGTACTTC. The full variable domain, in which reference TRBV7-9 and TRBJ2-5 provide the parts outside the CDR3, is DTGVSQNPRHKITKRGQNVTFRCDPISEHNRLYWYRQTLGQGPEFLTYFQNEAQLEKSRLLSDRFSAERPKGSFSTLEIQRTEQGDSAMYLCASSLARRLAGAETQYFGPGTRLLVL.

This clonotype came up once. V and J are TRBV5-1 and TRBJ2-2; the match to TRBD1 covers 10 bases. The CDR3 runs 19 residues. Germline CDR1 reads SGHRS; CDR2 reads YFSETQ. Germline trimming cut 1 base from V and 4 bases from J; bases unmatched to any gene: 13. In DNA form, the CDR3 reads TGCGCCAGCAGCTTGTCATTTGGACCGGGACAGGGGATCACCGGGGAGCTGTTTTTT. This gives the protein CASSLSFGPGQGITGELFF.

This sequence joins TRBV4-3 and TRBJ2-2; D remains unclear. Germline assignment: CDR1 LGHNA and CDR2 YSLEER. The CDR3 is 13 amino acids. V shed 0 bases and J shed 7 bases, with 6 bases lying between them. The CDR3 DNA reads TGCGCCAGCAGCCAAGATTTCGTCGGGGAGCTGTTTTTT. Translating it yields CASSQDFVGELFF.

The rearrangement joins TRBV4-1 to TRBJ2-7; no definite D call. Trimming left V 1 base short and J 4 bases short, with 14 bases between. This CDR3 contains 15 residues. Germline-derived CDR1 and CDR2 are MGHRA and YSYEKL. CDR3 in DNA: TGCGCCAGCAGCCAAGTTGAAGGGATAAAATACGAGCAGTACTTC. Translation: CASSQVEGIKYEQYF.

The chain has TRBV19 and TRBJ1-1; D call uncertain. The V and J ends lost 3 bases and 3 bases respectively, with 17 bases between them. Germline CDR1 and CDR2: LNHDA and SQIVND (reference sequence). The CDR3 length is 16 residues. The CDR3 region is CASSIIPGVRDTEAFF. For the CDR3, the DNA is TGTGCCAGTAGTATTATCCCCGGGGTACGGGACACTGAAGCTTTCTTT. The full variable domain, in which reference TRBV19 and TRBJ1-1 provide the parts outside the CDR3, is DGGITQSPKYLFRKEGQNVTLSCEQNLNHDAMYWYRQDPGQGLRLIYYSQIVNDFQKGDIAEGYSVSREKKESFPLTVTSAQKNPTAFYLCASSIIPGVRDTEAFFGQGTRLTVV.

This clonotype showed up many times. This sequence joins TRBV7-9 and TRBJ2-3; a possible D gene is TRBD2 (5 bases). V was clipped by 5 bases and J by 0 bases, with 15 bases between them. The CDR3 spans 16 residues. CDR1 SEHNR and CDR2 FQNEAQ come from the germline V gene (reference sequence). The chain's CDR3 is CASSPDGVSSTDTQYF. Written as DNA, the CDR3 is TGTGCCAGCAGCCCCGACGGGGTCTCCAGCACAGATACGCAGTATTTT.

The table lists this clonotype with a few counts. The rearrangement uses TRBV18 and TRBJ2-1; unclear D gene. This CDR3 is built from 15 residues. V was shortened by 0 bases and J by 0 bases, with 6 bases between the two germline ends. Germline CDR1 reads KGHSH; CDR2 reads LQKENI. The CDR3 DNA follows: TGTGCCAGCTCACCACCCCTAGACTCCTACAATGAGCAGTTCTTC. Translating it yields CASSPPLDSYNEQFF.

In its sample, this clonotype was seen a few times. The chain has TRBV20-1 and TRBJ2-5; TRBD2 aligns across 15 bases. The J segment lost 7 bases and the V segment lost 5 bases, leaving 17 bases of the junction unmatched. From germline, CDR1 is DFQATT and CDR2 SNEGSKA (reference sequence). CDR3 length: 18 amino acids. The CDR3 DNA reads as TGCAGTGCTGGTACAACCGGGACTAGCGGGGGGACATCCCGGACCCAGTACTTC. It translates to CSAGTTGTSGGTSRTQYF.

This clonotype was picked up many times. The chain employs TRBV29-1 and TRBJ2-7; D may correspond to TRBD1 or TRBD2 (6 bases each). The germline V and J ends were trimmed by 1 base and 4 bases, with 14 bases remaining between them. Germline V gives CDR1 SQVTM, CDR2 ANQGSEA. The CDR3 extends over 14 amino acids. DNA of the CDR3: TGCAGCGTTGAAGGGGGGGATCAGGGGTACGAGCAGTACTTC. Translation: CSVEGGDQGYEQYF.

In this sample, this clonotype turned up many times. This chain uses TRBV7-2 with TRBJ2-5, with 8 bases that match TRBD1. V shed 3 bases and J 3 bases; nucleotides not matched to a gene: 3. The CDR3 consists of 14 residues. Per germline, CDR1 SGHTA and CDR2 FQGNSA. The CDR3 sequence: CASSFRGREETQYF. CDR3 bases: TGTGCCAGCAGCTTCAGGGGGCGCGAAGAGACCCAGTACTTC. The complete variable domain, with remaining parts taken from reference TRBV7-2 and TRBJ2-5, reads GAGVSQSPSNKVTEKGKDVELRCDPISGHTALYWYRQSLGQGLEFLIYFQGNSAPDKSGLPSDRFSAERTGGSVSTLTIQRTQQEDSAVYLCASSFRGREETQYFGPGTRLLVL.

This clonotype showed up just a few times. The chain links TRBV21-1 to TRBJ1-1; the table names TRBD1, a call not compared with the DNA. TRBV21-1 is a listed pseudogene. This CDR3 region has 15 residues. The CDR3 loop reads CASSRWGHPNTEAFF. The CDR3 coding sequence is TGTGCCAGCAGCAGGTGGGGACACCCGAACACTGAAGCTTTCTTT.

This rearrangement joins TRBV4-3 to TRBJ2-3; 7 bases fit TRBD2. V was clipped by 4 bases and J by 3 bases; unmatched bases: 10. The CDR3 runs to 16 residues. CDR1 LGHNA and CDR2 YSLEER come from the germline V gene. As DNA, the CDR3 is TGCGCCAGCAGCCCGTCGGGAGCGGGGATTACAGATACGCAGTATTTT. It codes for CASSPSGAGITDTQYF.

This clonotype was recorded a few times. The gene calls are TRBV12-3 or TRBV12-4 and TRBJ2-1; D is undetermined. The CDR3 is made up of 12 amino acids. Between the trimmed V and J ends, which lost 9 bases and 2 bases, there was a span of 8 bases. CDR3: CASKGTYNEQFF. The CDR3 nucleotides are TGTGCCAGTAAAGGGACCTACAATGAGCAGTTCTTC.

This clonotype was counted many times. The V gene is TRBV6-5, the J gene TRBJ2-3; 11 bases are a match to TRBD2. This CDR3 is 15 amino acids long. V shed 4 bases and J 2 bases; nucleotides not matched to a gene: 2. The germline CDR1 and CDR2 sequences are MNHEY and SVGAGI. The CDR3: CASSSSGGHTDTQYF. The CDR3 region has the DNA TGTGCCAGCAGTTCTAGCGGGGGGCACACAGATACGCAGTATTTT.

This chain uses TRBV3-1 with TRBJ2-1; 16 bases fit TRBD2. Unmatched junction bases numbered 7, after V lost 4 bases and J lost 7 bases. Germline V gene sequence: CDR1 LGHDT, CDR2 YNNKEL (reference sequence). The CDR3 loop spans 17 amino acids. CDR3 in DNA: TGTGCCAGCAGCCCATCGGGGACTAGCGGGAGGGATAATGAGCAGTTCTTC. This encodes CASSPSGTSGRDNEQFF.